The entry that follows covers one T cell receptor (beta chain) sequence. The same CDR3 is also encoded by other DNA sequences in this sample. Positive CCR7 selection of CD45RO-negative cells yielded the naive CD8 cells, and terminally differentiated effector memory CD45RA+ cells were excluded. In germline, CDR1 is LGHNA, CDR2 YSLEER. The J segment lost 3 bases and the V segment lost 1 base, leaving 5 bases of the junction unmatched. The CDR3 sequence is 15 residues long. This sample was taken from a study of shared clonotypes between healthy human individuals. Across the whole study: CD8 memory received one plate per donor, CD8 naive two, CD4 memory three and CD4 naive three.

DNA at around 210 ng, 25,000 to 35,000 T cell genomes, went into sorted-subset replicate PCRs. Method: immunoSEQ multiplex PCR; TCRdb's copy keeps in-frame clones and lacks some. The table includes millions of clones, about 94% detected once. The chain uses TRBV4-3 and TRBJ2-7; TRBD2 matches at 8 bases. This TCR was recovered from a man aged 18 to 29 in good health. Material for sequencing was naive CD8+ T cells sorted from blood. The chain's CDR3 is CASSQGLSGIYEQYF. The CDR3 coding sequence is TGCGCCAGCAGCCAAGGACTTAGCGGGATCTACGAGCAGTACTTC.